Each of the 19 T cell receptor beta chains below was sequenced from the same sample in a study of multiple sclerosis patients with progressive multifocal leukoencephalopathy. Time point defined: time of PML onset. Measured with immunoSEQ multiplex PCR; TCRdb has only the in-frame clones, and not every one. The sample lists about 32,000 clones, 87% occurring once. The sample in question was PBMCs, obtained from a patient treated with natalizumab. These receptors came from a woman between 35 and 50 years old with progressive multifocal leukoencephalopathy.

The chain recombines TRBV14 with TRBJ2-5; TRBD1 might be the D (5 bases). Germline V gene lookup returns CDR1 SGHDN and CDR2 FVKESK. Trimming shortened V by 1 base and J by 0 bases, and 15 bases separated the two germline ends. The CDR3 contains 17 residues. The CDR3 DNA reads TGTGCCAGCAGCCAAGGGGCAGGGATTCGGTACCAAGAGACCCAGTACTTC. Translation gives CASSQGAGIRYQETQYF.

The CDR3 region is CASGRTGGEETQYF. For the CDR3, the DNA is TGTGCCAGCGGCAGAACAGGGGGCGAAGAGACCCAGTACTTC. V and J are TRBV6-1 and TRBJ2-5; 9 bases line up with TRBD1. The CDR3 loop spans 14 amino acids. V lost 8 bases and J lost 3; bases outside the gene matches: 7. CDR1 and CDR2 (germline): MNHNS, SASEGT.

The rearrangement joins TRBV11-3 to TRBJ2-2; D is ambiguous. CDR1 is SGHNT, CDR2 YENEEA, per germline. This CDR3 is built from 14 residues. Between the trimmed V and J ends, which lost 1 base and 9 bases, there was a span of 12 bases. The CDR3 loop reads CASSLGRVQRELFF. The CDR3 nucleotides read TGTGCCAGCAGCTTAGGCCGGGTCCAGCGGGAGCTGTTTTTT.

J is TRBJ1-5 and V is TRBV7-2, with D unclear. V was trimmed by 1 base and J by 8 bases, leaving 9 bases between them. This CDR3 comprises 13 residues. In germline, CDR1 is SGHTA, CDR2 FQGNSA. The chain's CDR3 is CASSLGYTKPQHF. In nucleotides, the CDR3 is TGTGCCAGCAGCTTAGGCTATACTAAGCCCCAGCATTTT.

This rearrangement joins TRBV5-4 to TRBJ2-2, with 8 bases fitting TRBD1. From germline, CDR1 is SGHNT and CDR2 YYREEE (reference sequence). V was clipped by 6 bases and J by 5 bases; unmatched bases: 9. This CDR3 has 15 amino acids. The CDR3 coding sequence is TGTGCCAGCACCCCAGGACAGGGACGTACCGGGGAGCTGTTTTTT. Its protein product is CASTPGQGRTGELFF.

CDR3: CASSDQTRRETQYF. The DNA of the CDR3 is TGTGCCAGCAGTGACCAGACTAGACGGGAGACCCAGTACTTC. This rearrangement joins TRBV27 to TRBJ2-5, with D tentatively TRBD2 (6 bases). Germline V CDR1 and CDR2: MNHEY, SMNVEV (reference sequence). The CDR3 loop spans 14 amino acids. Trimming shortened V by 5 bases and J by 5 bases, and 15 bases separated the two germline ends.

The CDR3 coding sequence is TGTGCCAGCAGCCAAGACCCCGTCACCGGGGAGCTGTTTTTT. Protein sequence: CASSQDPVTGELFF. The chain uses TRBV14 and TRBJ2-2, with D uncertain. Germline loops: CDR1 SGHDN, CDR2 FVKESK. CDR3 size: 14 residues. Trimming took 0 bases from V and 4 from J, leaving 6 bases between them.

The V gene is TRBV7-2, the J gene TRBJ2-2; TRBD2 matches at 8 bases. CDR3 length: 15 amino acids. Trimming at V came to 2 bases and at J to 8 bases, leaving 7 bases not matched to a gene. Germline-derived CDR1 and CDR2 are SGHTA and FQGNSA. CDR3: CASSLTLAGTGELFF. Written as DNA, the CDR3 is TGTGCCAGCAGCTTAACGCTAGCGGGTACTGGGGAGCTGTTTTTT.

The V call is TRBV2, the J call TRBJ1-5; 7 bases map to TRBD1. Trimming at V came to 10 bases and at J to 2 bases, leaving 8 bases not matched to a gene. The CDR3 loop spans 14 amino acids. The germline V gene encodes CDR1 SNHLY and CDR2 FYNNEI. The CDR3 DNA follows: TGTGCCACCCACAGGGGCCCTGGCAATCAGCCCCAGCATTTT. Translation: CATHRGPGNQPQHF.

This chain links TRBV4-1 with TRBJ2-7, with D hard to call. With 0 bases removed from V and 2 bases from J, the gap between germline ends came to 11 bases. The CDR3 spans 15 residues. From germline, CDR1 is MGHRA and CDR2 YSYEKL. For the CDR3, the DNA is TGCGCCAGCAGCCAAGAGCCACTTGGGACCTACGAGCAGTACTTC. It encodes CASSQEPLGTYEQYF.

This clone was counted a single time. The J gene is TRBJ2-5, the V gene TRBV11-2; no firm D call. This CDR3 is built from 13 residues. Germline values: CDR1 SGHAT, CDR2 FQNNGV. V lost 1 base and J lost 11, with 14 bases in between. The CDR3 loop reads CASSLAPSLEQYF. DNA for the CDR3: TGTGCCAGCAGCTTAGCGCCGTCTCTGGAGCAGTACTTC.

J is TRBJ1-1 and V is TRBV27, with D tentatively TRBD1 (6 bases). Germline V gene lookup returns CDR1 MNHEY and CDR2 SMNVEV (reference sequence). V was pared by 5 bases and J by 5 bases, with 12 bases between. This CDR3 comprises 13 residues. For the CDR3, the DNA is TGTGCCAGCAGTCTAGGGGGTCTAACTGAAGCTTTCTTT. This sequence encodes CASSLGGLTEAFF.

This chain uses TRBV2 with TRBJ2-5, with D possibly matching TRBD1 (6 bases). The CDR3 contains 12 residues. Germline lookup yields CDR1 SNHLY and CDR2 FYNNEI. The V and J ends lost 7 bases and 5 bases respectively, with 11 bases between them. The CDR3 protein is CASNRVGETQYF. The CDR3 DNA is TGTGCCAGCAACAGGGTGGGGGAGACCCAGTACTTC.

The chain combines TRBV4-3 with TRBJ2-6; D may correspond to TRBD1 or TRBD2 (5 bases each). This CDR3 is 17 amino acids long. The ends were cut back, 3 bases at V and 1 base at J, with 13 bases in the middle. The germline CDR1 and CDR2 sequences are LGHNA and YSLEER. CDR3 sequence reads: CASSQTARGSGANVLTF. CDR3 DNA: TGCGCCAGCAGCCAGACAGCTCGGGGATCTGGGGCCAACGTCCTGACTTTC.

V is TRBV2 and J is TRBJ1-5, with a weak D call TRBD1 (6 bases). Germline CDR1 SNHLY, CDR2 FYNNEI. This CDR3 region has 14 residues. Trimming left V 3 bases short and J 3 bases short, with 9 bases between. For the CDR3, the DNA is TGTGCCAGCAGTGACGGACAGTCCAATCAGCCCCAGCATTTT. Protein product: CASSDGQSNQPQHF.

This clone was seen once. CDR3 region: CASSGSGSYEQYF. CDR3 bases: TGTGCCAGCAGCGGTAGCGGGAGTTACGAGCAGTACTTC. The genes are TRBV9 and TRBJ2-7; 9 bases are shared with TRBD2. The CDR3 extends over 13 amino acids. From germline, CDR1 is SGDLS and CDR2 YYNGEE. Trimming took 3 bases from V and 4 from J; bases not matched to a gene: 2.

In its sample, this clone was seen a few times. The rearrangement joins TRBV28 to TRBJ2-2; the D gene is possibly TRBD1 (6 bases). V gave up 5 bases and J gave up 3 bases, with 22 bases separating them. Germline V gene sequence: CDR1 MDHEN, CDR2 SYDVKM. CDR3 length equals 18 residues. The CDR3 here is CASSTNRHRAQDTGELFF. The CDR3 DNA reads TGTGCCAGCAGTACTAACCGACACAGGGCCCAAGACACCGGGGAGCTGTTTTTT.

The J gene is TRBJ2-3, the V gene TRBV7-8, with 7 bases identical to TRBD2. Germline-derived CDR1 and CDR2 are SGHVS and FQNEAQ. The CDR3 totals 15 residues. Germline trimming cut 2 bases from V and 6 bases from J; bases unmatched to any gene: 8. DNA for the CDR3: TGTGCCAGCAGCTTATCCCTAGCGGACGAGGATACGCAGTATTTT. Translated: CASSLSLADEDTQYF.

The V gene is TRBV14, the J gene TRBJ1-2, with D tentatively TRBD1 (6 bases). CDR1 is SGHDN and CDR2 is FVKESK in the germline V gene. The CDR3 has 15 amino acids. V was shortened by 4 bases and J by 4 bases, with 16 bases between the two germline ends. CDR3 sequence: CASSLNTGASYGYTF. The CDR3 coding sequence is TGTGCCAGCAGCCTTAATACGGGGGCTAGCTATGGCTACACCTTC.